The sample holds a few counts of the clone carrying this T cell receptor beta chain. The germline V gene has CDR1 SNHLY and CDR2 FYNNEI. The CDR3 totals 16 residues. V was trimmed by 6 bases and J by 0 bases, leaving 17 bases between them. These data are taken from a study of radiotherapy plus CTLA-4 blockade in lung cancer. Profiling relied on immunoSEQ multiplex PCR, and the TCRdb table lists in-frame clones only, not all of them. Counted here are about 76,000 clones, under 80% occurring once; the ten biggest clones make up approximately 22%. The V and J genes are TRBV2 and TRBJ1-1; possible D gene TRBD1, 5 bases. The sequences come from peripheral blood, collected from a patient treated with radiotherapy plus ipilimumab. The receptor comes from a human donor with non-small cell lung cancer whose response to radiotherapy plus ipilimumab could not be evaluated. Some clones in this sample may be carry-over from other donors' samples. CDR3 in amino acids: CASRALGGVLNTEAFF. Here the CDR3 DNA reads TGTGCCAGCAGGGCCCTGGGGGGTGTGTTGAACACTGAAGCTTTCTTT.